This TCR beta chain was retrieved from a study of OX40 agonist ivuxolimab in advanced cancers. Turning to the study itself: Hepatocellular carcinoma, melanoma, renal cell or head and neck cancer was diagnosed in the dose-escalation patients.

Comments on this clone: What it recognizes is unknown.

The table came from immunoSEQ multiplex PCR; TCRdb's copy has only in-frame clones and leaves some out. Among tens of thousands of clones, approximately 88% were seen once, and the ten largest hold 20% to 25%. Study-wide points: Clonal expansion by week 6 occurred in CD4+ and CD8+ blood T cells (at 0.1 to 3.0 mg/kg).

The sequences come from CD4+ or CD8+ T cells sorted from blood, collected in a trial of the OX40 agonist ivuxolimab. This receptor was taken from an adult with an advanced solid tumor such as melanoma, head and neck, liver or kidney cancer.

The CDR3 nucleotides are TGTGCCAGCAGCCCAGGGGGGGTCCTTTACAATGAGCAGTTCTTC. It specifies CASSPGGVLYNEQFF. The gene calls are TRBV27 and TRBJ2-1; the D call may be TRBD1 or TRBD2 (7 bases each). Germline loops: CDR1 MNHEY, CDR2 SMNVEV (reference sequence). The CDR3 extends over 15 amino acids. Trimming removed 6 bases from V and 4 bases from J, with 16 bases in between.